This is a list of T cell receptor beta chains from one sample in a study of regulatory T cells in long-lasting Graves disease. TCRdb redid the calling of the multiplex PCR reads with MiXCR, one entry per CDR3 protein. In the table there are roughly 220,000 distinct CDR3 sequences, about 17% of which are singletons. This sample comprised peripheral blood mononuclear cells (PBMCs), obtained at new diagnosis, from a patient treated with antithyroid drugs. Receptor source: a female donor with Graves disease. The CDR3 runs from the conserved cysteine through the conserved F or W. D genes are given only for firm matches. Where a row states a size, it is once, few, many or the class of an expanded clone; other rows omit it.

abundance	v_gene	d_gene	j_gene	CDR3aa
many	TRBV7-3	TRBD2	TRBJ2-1	CASSLTPLLAGDYNEQFF
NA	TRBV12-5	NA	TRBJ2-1	CASGPLVDEQFF
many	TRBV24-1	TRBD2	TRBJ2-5	CATSAGGRAVETQYF
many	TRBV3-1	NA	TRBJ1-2	CASSQGQYGYTF
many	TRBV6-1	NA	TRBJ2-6	CASSWGDGANVLTF
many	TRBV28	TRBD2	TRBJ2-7	CASSIQAGGLEQYF
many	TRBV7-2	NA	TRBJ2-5	CASSYPRVGPQETQYF
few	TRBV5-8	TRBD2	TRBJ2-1	CASSYSGSRGEQFF
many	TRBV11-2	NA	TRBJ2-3	CASSLTRGHITQYF
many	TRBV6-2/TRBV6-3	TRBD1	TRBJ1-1	CASSYVRGRLGSTEAFF
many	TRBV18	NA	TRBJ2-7	CASSLVPSYEQYF
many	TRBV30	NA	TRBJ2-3	CAWSVQATRTDTQYF
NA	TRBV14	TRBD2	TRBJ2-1	CASSRKVGGLAADNEQFF
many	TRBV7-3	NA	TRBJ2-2	CASSYSGNTGELFF
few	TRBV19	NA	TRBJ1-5	CASSIRVGQPQHF
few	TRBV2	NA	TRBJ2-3	CASSEVVTGSTDTQYF
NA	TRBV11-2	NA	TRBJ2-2	CASSPMWGGELFF
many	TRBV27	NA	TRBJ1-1	CASSPLGALNTEAFF
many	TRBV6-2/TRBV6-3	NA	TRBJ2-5	CASSYAGTSTQYF
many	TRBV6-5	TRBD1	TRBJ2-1	CASSLDRERVTYNEQFF
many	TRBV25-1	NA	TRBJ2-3	CASSESASTDTQYF
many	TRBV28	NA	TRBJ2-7	CASSFPPGSPYEQYF
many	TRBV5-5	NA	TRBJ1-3	CASSLDSHSGNTIYF
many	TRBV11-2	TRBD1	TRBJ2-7	CASSLRDRGSYEQYF
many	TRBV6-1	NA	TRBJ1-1	CASSEAGGGSYTEAFF
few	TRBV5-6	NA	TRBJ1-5	CASSLGTGSNQPQHF
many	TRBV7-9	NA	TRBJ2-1	CASSLVGRSYNEQFF
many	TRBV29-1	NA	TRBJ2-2	CSVGQSASTGELFF
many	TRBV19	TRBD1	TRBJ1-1	CASSQGAGNTEAFF
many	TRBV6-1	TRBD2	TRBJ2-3	CASSGTSGTTDTQYF
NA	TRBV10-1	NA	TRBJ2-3	CASSEAGGFSDTQYF
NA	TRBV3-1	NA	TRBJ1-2	CASSPPDTANYGYTF
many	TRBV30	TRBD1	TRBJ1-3	CAWSAGGVGNTIYF
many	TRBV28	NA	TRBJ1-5	CASDRGSNQPQHF
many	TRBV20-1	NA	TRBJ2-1	CSATTALYNEQFF
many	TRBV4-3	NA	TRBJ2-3	CASSQDGRQGSRDTQYF
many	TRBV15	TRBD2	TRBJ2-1	CATSRGLAGGDEQFF
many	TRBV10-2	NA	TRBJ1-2	CASTPTRGNYGYTF
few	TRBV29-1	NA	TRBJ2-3	CSGANTDTQYF
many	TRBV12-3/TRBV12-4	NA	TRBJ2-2	CASSLGTANTGELFF
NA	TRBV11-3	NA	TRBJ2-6	CASSVLGAAPGANVLTF
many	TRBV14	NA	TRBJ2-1	CASSRKDFYNEQFF
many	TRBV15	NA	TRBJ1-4	CATSLGNEKLFF
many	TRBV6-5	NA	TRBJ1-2	CASSYQGLNYGYTF
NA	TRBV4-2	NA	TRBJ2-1	CASSQVGLEHEQFF
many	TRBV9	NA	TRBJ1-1	CASSVGVGRQTNTEAFF
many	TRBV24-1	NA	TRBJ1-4	CATSLGTNEKLFF
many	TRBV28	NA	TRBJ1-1	CASSWTEKAFF
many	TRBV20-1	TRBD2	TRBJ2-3	CSAREGVAGMDTQYF
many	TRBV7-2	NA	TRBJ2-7	CASSLAWNYEQYF
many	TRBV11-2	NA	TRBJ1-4	CASSLDLTGKLFF
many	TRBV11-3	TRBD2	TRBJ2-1	CASSLTSVHEQFF
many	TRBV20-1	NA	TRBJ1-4	CSAPLAGVSEKLFF
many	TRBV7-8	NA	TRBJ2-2	CASSPNWSGELFF
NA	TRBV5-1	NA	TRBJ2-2	CASSPRTSQGELFF
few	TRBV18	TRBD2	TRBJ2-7	CVSSLTSGNYEQYF
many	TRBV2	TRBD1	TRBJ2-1	CASSTGQGRSGDEQFF
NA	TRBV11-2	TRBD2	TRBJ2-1	CASSYGLAGAVWFF
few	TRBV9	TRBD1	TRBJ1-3	CASSDTGVFGNTIYF
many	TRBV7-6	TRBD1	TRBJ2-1	CASSHGQGAYEQFF